The source of this T cell receptor beta chain is a study of blood T cell repertoires in COVID-19 (dated by TCRdb to between 2020 and 2021). Describing the broader study: Samples covering the acute and convalescent phases of COVID-19 were provided by collaborators in the United States, Italy and Spain. The material from the prospective study consisted of cDNA or gDNA derived from T cells, B-cell-depleted T cells, or PBMCs. The dataset comprised deeply sampled blood TCRbeta repertoires from subjects exposed to, actively infected with, or recovered from COVID-19. A freely available public database, intended as a resource for researchers studying the immune response to SARS-CoV-2, is where the repertoires were released. Where HLA class I and class II types were available, the types were taken from metadata supplied by the sample provider, not from assay-based typing. Sample metadata almost always included a de-identified subject ID, COVID-19 status, age in years and sex. Samples came from the ongoing ImmuneRACE study (first 160 participants) plus 1,254 subjects from 6 global collaborators. General study outcomes and caveats: The quantity of clinical and demographic metadata differed by source and by participant and was supplied without curation.

The immunoSEQ Assay, a bias-controlled multiplex PCR, was used to amplify TCRbeta CDR3 regions from genomic DNA. The authors' analysis ran thus. The number of nucleated cells in each sample was estimated from the amplification of reference gene primers within the assay. To quantify the absolute abundance of each unique TCRbeta CDR3 rearrangement, sequence reads were collapsed and filtered. For each sample, productive Simpson clonality was calculated as the square root of Simpson's diversity index across productive rearrangements. TCRdb carries this immuneACCESS record with in-frame sequences only. Its versions omit some clonotypes, under half of them owing to an unresolved V gene in the studies checked, with the rest unexplained. That table supplies the V and J calls and clone size; D and trimming were determined from the DNA. Present in this sample are approximately 100,000 clones, approximately 91% of which were seen just once. The ten largest make up more than 0.85% of the sample.

The collaborating institutions used their own protocols to collect whole blood in K2EDTA tubes. Collaborator samples were shipped for TCRbeta analysis as frozen whole blood, isolated PBMCs, or DNA extracted from either sample type. As for this clone: This clone's antigen is unknown. Base qualities are missing; no much larger clone stands one base away.

Between the V and J ends, shortened by 2 bases and 9 bases respectively, the junction contains 14 bases. The CDR3 contains 13 residues, cysteine and phenylalanine counted. Just CDR3 DNA is preserved here, 39 bases in frame from base 1. CDR1 and CDR2 are drawn from the germline V gene (reference sequence): GTSNPN, SVGIG. In this chain, TRBV30 is recombined with TRBJ2-1, with a weak D call of TRBD2 (6 bases match). Input material: peripheral blood. This sequence originates from a man aged 55 to 70 with acute or convalescent COVID-19. DNA sequence: TGTGCCTGGAGTAAGTACTCGCGGGGTGAGCAGTTCTTC. It codes for CAWSKYSRGEQFF.